These 21 T cell receptor beta chains share one sample of origin, sequenced in a study of Graves' ophthalmopathy and Graves' hyperthyroidism. RNA transcripts were the source from which TCR beta CDR3 regions were amplified. After a first-round RT-PCR with HTBI primers, a second-round multiplex PCR was run. In TCRdb, the multiplex PCR reads were re-called with MiXCR into one record per CDR3 protein. The data hold under 200,000 distinct CDR3 sequences, with under 40% observed a single time. Sequenced: peripheral blood. Receptor source: a woman aged 40 to 50 with Graves' ophthalmopathy.

The chain employs TRBV6-1 and TRBJ1-1; 10 positions match TRBD1. The CDR3 consists of 15 residues. CDR1 is MNHNS, CDR2 SASEGT, per germline. The ends lost 7 bases at V and 1 base at J; junction bases unmatched: 6. The CDR3 sequence is CASTRGQGKNTEAFF. DNA of the CDR3: TGTGCCAGCACCCGGGGACAGGGGAAGAACACTGAAGCTTTCTTT.

The chain links TRBV20-1 to TRBJ2-5, with 10 bases fitting TRBD2. This CDR3 is built from 16 residues. In germline, CDR1 is DFQATT, CDR2 SNEGSKA (reference sequence). Trimming took 8 bases from V and 0 from J; bases not matched to a gene: 12. The DNA for the CDR3 is TGCAGTTGCAACGGAGGGACTAGCGCATACCAAGAGACCCAGTACTTC. Translated, it gives CSCNGGTSAYQETQYF.

This clonotype was observed at least ten times. V is TRBV7-8 and J is TRBJ1-1; TRBD1 might be the D (5 bases). Trimming took off 3 bases at V and 1 base at J, with 15 bases between the two ends. The CDR3 is made up of 16 amino acids. In germline, CDR1 is SGHVS, CDR2 FQNEAQ. CDR3 protein: CASSFDSGRGNTEAFF. In DNA, the CDR3 is TGTGCCAGCAGCTTTGACTCGGGGAGGGGGAACACTGAAGCTTTCTTT.

In this sample, this clonotype turned up many times. CDR3 DNA: TGTGCCAGCAAATGGGGGGCAAATAGCAATCAGCCCCAGCATTTT. Protein sequence: CASKWGANSNQPQHF. J is TRBJ1-5 and V is TRBV6-5, with D tentatively TRBD1 (6 bases). The V and J ends lost 7 bases and 0 bases respectively, with 13 bases between them. CDR3 length: 15 residues. Germline V CDR1 and CDR2: MNHEY, SVGAGI.

This clonotype was counted many times. The chain is built from TRBV15 and TRBJ2-7; D not resolved. The CDR3 has 12 residues. CDR1 is LNHNV and CDR2 is YYDKDF in the germline V gene (reference sequence). V was clipped by 0 bases and J by 3 bases, with 3 bases between them. CDR3 sequence reads: CATSRDHYEQYF. DNA for the CDR3: TGTGCCACCAGCAGAGATCACTACGAGCAGTACTTC.

This clonotype was seen repeatedly, ten times or more. The chain joins TRBV19 to TRBJ2-4; D unresolved. The CDR3 sequence is 15 residues long. Trimming took 5 bases from V and 0 from J, leaving 11 bases between them. Looked up from germline, CDR1 is LNHDA and CDR2 is SQIVND (reference sequence). For the CDR3, the DNA is TGTGCCAGTAGTCTCCCTGGAACAGCCAAAAACATTCAGTACTTC. Translating it yields CASSLPGTAKNIQYF.

This clonotype has more than one count but fewer than ten. This chain connects TRBV20-1 to TRBJ2-7; D ambiguous. Per germline, CDR1 DFQATT and CDR2 SNEGSKA (reference sequence). This CDR3 comprises 12 residues. Trimming removed 6 bases at V and 2 bases at J, with 11 bases between. CDR3 amino acids: CSAPRQAYEQYF. CDR3 coding DNA: TGCAGTGCCCCCCGGCAGGCCTACGAGCAGTACTTC.

V and J are TRBV11-2 and TRBJ1-1; tentatively, D is TRBD1 (5 bases). CDR1 is SGHAT, CDR2 FQNNGV, per germline. V was cut by 1 base and J by 3 bases, with 9 bases left in between. The CDR3 is 14 residues long. The CDR3: CASSLADTYTEAFF. In nucleotides, the CDR3 is TGTGCCAGCAGCTTAGCGGACACCTACACTGAAGCTTTCTTT.

This clonotype was counted only a few times. The CDR3 DNA reads as TGTGCCAGCAGCCCTCGGGACAGGTCCATCGAGACCCAGTACTTC. It specifies CASSPRDRSIETQYF. The chain has TRBV12-3 or TRBV12-4 and TRBJ2-5, with 8 bases fitting TRBD1. CDR3 size: 15 residues. Unmatched junction bases numbered 11, after V lost 6 bases and J lost 5 bases.

This clonotype was found many times. This chain joins TRBV18 and TRBJ2-7, with 8 bases that match TRBD1. This CDR3 comprises 14 residues. J was trimmed by 3 bases and V by 4 bases; bases with no gene match: 5. From germline, CDR1 is KGHSH and CDR2 LQKENI. The CDR3 bases are TGTGCCAGCTCACTAGCTGACAGGGGCTACGAGCAGTACTTC. Encoded protein: CASSLADRGYEQYF.

The V and J genes are TRBV6-1 and TRBJ1-5; D is unclear. Trimming took 7 bases from V and 2 from J, leaving 15 bases between them. CDR1 and CDR2 (germline): MNHNS, SASEGT. This CDR3 region has 15 residues. The CDR3 DNA reads as TGTGCCAGCAAGGATGGGCAGGCCGGCAATCAGCCCCAGCATTTT. It yields the protein CASKDGQAGNQPQHF.

This chain links TRBV6-5 with TRBJ1-1; D is uncertain. V was clipped by 3 bases and J by 4 bases, with 9 bases between them. CDR3 size: 13 residues. In germline, CDR1 is MNHEY, CDR2 SVGAGI. CDR3 residues: CASSYLGLTEAFF. The CDR3 bases are TGTGCCAGCAGTTATCTTGGGCTCACTGAAGCTTTCTTT.

This clonotype has a count of ten or more. The CDR3: CASSLRGTGANVLTF. CDR3 coding DNA: TGTGCCAGCAGTTTACGGGGAACTGGGGCCAACGTCCTGACTTTC. The rearrangement joins TRBV28 to TRBJ2-6, with a possible D match to TRBD2 (5 bases). The CDR3 has 15 amino acids. The germline gives CDR1 MDHEN, CDR2 SYDVKM. V gave up 2 bases and J gave up 2 bases, with 7 bases separating them.

The table lists this clonotype with many counts. The chain recombines TRBV10-2 with TRBJ2-7; 8 nucleotides align to TRBD1. Trimming at V came to 8 bases and at J to 0 bases, leaving 3 bases not matched to a gene. This CDR3 comprises 13 residues. Germline V gene lookup returns CDR1 WSHSY and CDR2 SAAADI. The CDR3 DNA follows: TGCGCCAGCCGGACAGGGACCTCCTACGAGCAGTACTTC. As protein: CASRTGTSYEQYF.

This clonotype appeared many times. The CDR3 here is CASSSGSPSQYF. The DNA of the CDR3 is TGTGCCAGCAGTTCGGGGTCACCTTCGCAGTATTTT. The genes are TRBV12-3 or TRBV12-4 and TRBJ2-3; TRBD2 might be the D (5 bases). V was trimmed by 4 bases and J by 10 bases, leaving 12 bases between them. The CDR3 sequence is 12 residues long.

The V and J genes are TRBV20-1 and TRBJ1-5; no firm D call. The V end lost 5 bases, the J end lost 1 base, and 12 bases lay between the germline ends. The germline CDR1 and CDR2 sequences are DFQATT and SNEGSKA (reference sequence). The CDR3 runs to 14 residues. The CDR3 loop is CSAPPMTSNQPQHF. The CDR3, as DNA: TGCAGTGCTCCTCCCATGACGAGCAATCAGCCCCAGCATTTT.

This clonotype was seen ten or more times. This sequence joins TRBV6-5 and TRBJ2-5, with 8 bases fitting TRBD2. V lost 6 bases, J lost 0 bases, and 6 bases stayed unmatched. The V gene's germline CDR1 is MNHEY and CDR2 SVGAGI. This CDR3 is built from 15 residues. CDR3 DNA sequence: TGTGCCAGCAGGGGGACTAGTTTAAACCAAGAGACCCAGTACTTC. Its translation: CASRGTSLNQETQYF.

In this sample, this clonotype turned up many times. This sequence joins TRBV12-3 or TRBV12-4 and TRBJ1-5; perhaps TRBD1 as D (6 bases). The germline V and J ends were trimmed by 5 bases and 1 base, with 15 bases remaining between them. The CDR3 runs to 16 residues. The CDR3 DNA reads as TGTGCCAGCAGTGCAGCGGGGGCAGGAAGCAATCAGCCCCAGCATTTT. Amino acid sequence: CASSAAGAGSNQPQHF.

V and J are TRBV6-2 or TRBV6-3 and TRBJ1-5, with a weak D call TRBD1 (6 bases). CDR1 is MNHEY and CDR2 is SVGEGT in the germline V gene. The CDR3 is made up of 15 amino acids. With 5 bases removed from V and 1 base from J, the gap between germline ends came to 12 bases. CDR3: CASSPTGTSNQPQHF. CDR3 coding DNA: TGTGCCAGCAGTCCCACCGGGACAAGCAATCAGCCCCAGCATTTT.

The chain uses TRBV12-3 or TRBV12-4 and TRBJ2-7; D unresolved. CDR3 length: 11 residues. The V gene lost 4 bases and the J gene lost 8 bases, with 9 bases spanning the gap. The chain's CDR3 is CASSYERKQYF. As DNA, the CDR3 is TGTGCCAGCAGTTACGAGAGGAAGCAGTACTTC.

The V gene is TRBV6-2 or TRBV6-3, the J gene TRBJ2-2; 10 bases match TRBD1. The V segment lost 5 bases and the J segment 9 bases; nucleotides outside the gene matches: 24. The CDR3 runs to 20 residues. Germline V lookup: CDR1 MNHEY, CDR2 SVGEGT. As DNA, the CDR3 is TGTGCCAGCAGTACCTCAATTGGCATCTCCGGGACAGGGGAGGTCAGGGAGCTGTTTTTT. Translation gives CASSTSIGISGTGEVRELFF.